The 12 T cell receptor beta chains presented below share a single source sample, sequenced in a study of T cell responses to AZD1222 COVID-19 vaccine. The repertoire was sequenced with immunoSEQ multiplex PCR; TCRdb's copy has only in-frame clones and lacks some. The sample contains about 140,000 clones, more than 85% of which appear only once. The source material was peripheral blood, sampled on day 0 of AZD1222 vaccination. The receptors here all came from an adult in good health.

The CDR3 spells CASSFGGGANVLTF. CDR3 bases: TGTGCCAGCAGCTTCGGCGGCGGGGCCAACGTCCTGACTTTC. This chain connects TRBV11-2 to TRBJ2-6, with no clear D. CDR1 SGHAT and CDR2 FQNNGV come from the germline V gene. V lost 3 bases, J lost 4 bases, and 7 bases lay in between. This CDR3 spans 14 amino acids.

The CDR3, as DNA: TGTGCCAGCAGTATAGGGGGCAAGGCAGATACGCAGTATTTT. It encodes CASSIGGKADTQYF. The chain employs TRBV28 and TRBJ2-3, with 7 bases aligning to TRBD1. This CDR3 comprises 14 residues. V shed 5 bases, J shed 4 bases, and the junction held 6 bases outside the gene matches. The germline gives CDR1 MDHEN, CDR2 SYDVKM.

This clone was observed a handful of times. V is TRBV6-2 or TRBV6-3 and J is TRBJ1-3, with no clear D. This CDR3 is built from 15 residues. The germline V and J ends were trimmed by 0 bases and 0 bases, with 6 bases remaining between them. Germline CDR1 reads MNHEY; CDR2 reads SVGEGT. The CDR3 coding sequence is TGTGCCAGCAGTTACTCGACCTTCTCTGGAAACACCATATATTTT. It yields the protein CASSYSTFSGNTIYF.

The chain couples TRBV4-1 to TRBJ1-3, with 7 bases that match TRBD1. The germline CDR1 and CDR2 sequences are MGHRA and YSYEKL. Trimming at V came to 4 bases and at J to 4 bases, leaving 16 bases not matched to a gene. The CDR3 totals 18 residues. The CDR3: CASSPGFQTGTFGNTIYF. In nucleotides, the CDR3 is TGCGCCAGCAGCCCCGGATTTCAGACAGGGACTTTCGGAAACACCATATATTTT.

This rearrangement joins TRBV5-1 to TRBJ1-6, with D perhaps matching TRBD1 (6 bases). Germline V gene data show CDR1 as SGHRS and CDR2 as YFSETQ. Trimming left V 4 bases short and J 7 bases short, with 12 bases between. The CDR3 length is 14 residues. The CDR3 loop is CASSVQGYNSPLHF. CDR3 DNA: TGCGCCAGCAGCGTACAGGGTTACAATTCACCCCTCCACTTT.

The chain carries TRBV7-8 and TRBJ1-6; the D is unclear. The germline V gene has CDR1 SGHVS and CDR2 FQNEAQ. V dropped 1 base and J dropped 0 bases, with 13 bases sitting between them. The CDR3 spans 18 residues. CDR3 region: CASSLEFGKSSYNSPLHF. In DNA form, the CDR3 reads TGTGCCAGCAGCTTAGAGTTCGGAAAGAGCTCCTATAATTCACCCCTCCACTTT.

The chain employs TRBV6-5 and TRBJ1-3; tentatively, D is TRBD1 (5 bases). V gave up 0 bases and J gave up 3 bases, with 12 bases separating them. This CDR3 region has 16 residues. Germline V gene data show CDR1 as MNHEY and CDR2 as SVGAGI. The CDR3 loop is CASSYSSRVIGNTIYF. CDR3 coding DNA: TGTGCCAGCAGTTACTCATCCAGGGTGATTGGAAACACCATATATTTT.

V gene TRBV3-1 (or the pseudogene TRBV3-2) combines with J gene TRBJ1-6, with D uncertain. CDR3 size: 17 residues. V was clipped by 4 bases and J by 5 bases, with 18 bases between them. Per germline, CDR1 LGHDT and CDR2 YNNKEL (reference sequence). This chain's CDR3 is CASSLLVTPGDNSPLHF. CDR3 sequence (DNA): TGTGCCAGCAGCCTCCTTGTGACACCCGGGGATAATTCACCCCTCCACTTT.

The chain is built from TRBV19 and TRBJ1-1, with TRBD1 matching over 9 bases. CDR1 and CDR2 (germline): LNHDA, SQIVND (reference sequence). The trim removed 7 bases at V and 1 base at J, leaving 4 bases unmatched. The CDR3 is 14 residues long. CDR3 in DNA: TGTGCCAGTACCCCGGGACAGGGGAACACTGAAGCTTTCTTT. Encoded protein: CASTPGQGNTEAFF.

The chain links TRBV11-1 to TRBJ1-1; the match to TRBD1 covers 9 bases. Trimming cost V 6 bases and J 6 bases; bases outside gene matches: 5. In germline, CDR1 is SGHAT, CDR2 FQDESV (reference sequence). CDR3 size: 13 residues. CDR3 protein: CASSQYRGPEAFF. CDR3 bases: TGTGCCAGCAGTCAGTACAGGGGGCCTGAAGCTTTCTTT.

The chain uses TRBV19 and TRBJ2-1, with 9 bases that match TRBD1. There are 14 residues in the CDR3. Germline values: CDR1 LNHDA, CDR2 SQIVND (reference sequence). The V gene end was trimmed by 4 bases and the J gene end by 5 bases; junction bases not matched to a gene: 3. CDR3 sequence: CASSKRTGDNEQFF. CDR3 DNA sequence: TGTGCCAGTAGTAAGAGGACAGGGGACAATGAGCAGTTCTTC.

The J gene is TRBJ1-6, the V gene TRBV19; 9 nucleotides agree with TRBD1. The CDR3 has 14 residues. V lost 8 bases and J lost 8; bases outside the gene matches: 7. Germline V lookup: CDR1 LNHDA, CDR2 SQIVND (reference sequence). CDR3 residues: CASRRDRDDSPLHF. The DNA of the CDR3 is TGTGCCAGTCGCCGGGACAGGGATGATTCACCCCTCCACTTT. Supplemented by reference TRBV19 and TRBJ1-6, the full variable domain reads DGGITQSPKYLFRKEGQNVTLSCEQNLNHDAMYWYRQDPGQGLRLIYYSQIVNDFQKGDIAEGYSVSREKKESFPLTVTSAQKNPTAFYLCASRRDRDDSPLHFGNGTRLTVT.